This paragraph reports one T cell receptor beta chain. Measured with immunoSEQ multiplex PCR; TCRdb has only the in-frame clones, and not every one. The table records about 2.3 million clones, over 90% of them present only once. The data originate from a study of shared clonotypes between healthy human individuals. The CDR3 spans 14 residues. Germline V gives CDR1 SGHAT, CDR2 FQNNGV. The V gene lost 1 base and the J gene lost 0 bases, with 6 bases spanning the gap. It was into CD45RA+ naive and CD45RA-negative memory subsets that the CD4+ cells were split. The clonotype originates from a man aged 18 to 29 in good health. Some clones in this sample may be carry-over from other donors' samples. The chain has TRBV11-2 and TRBJ1-1; D remains ambiguous. Sequencing was done on a sample of naive CD4+ T cells from PBMCs. Subset: CD45RA+ positively selected. CDR3 protein: CASSLVGMNTEAFF. The CDR3 DNA follows: TGTGCCAGCAGCTTAGTGGGCATGAACACTGAAGCTTTCTTT.